The 24 T cell receptor beta chains given below trace back to one sample, sequenced in a study of shared clonotypes between healthy human individuals. Profiling relied on immunoSEQ multiplex PCR, and the TCRdb table lists in-frame clones only, not all of them. The sample has roughly 500,000 clones; 81% are singletons. The source material was PBMCs. Receptors originate from a woman aged 40 to 50 in good health. Some clones in this sample may be carry-over from other donors' samples.

Only a few counts were recorded for this clone. This chain joins TRBV6-6 and TRBJ2-7, with D uncertain. The CDR3 is 14 amino acids. Germline V gene sequence: CDR1 MNHNY, CDR2 SVGAGI (reference sequence). V was shortened by 10 bases and J by 4 bases, with 20 bases between the two germline ends. CDR3 residues: CATSTPGRPYEQYF. DNA for the CDR3: TGTGCCACCTCGACACCGGGTAGGCCTTACGAGCAGTACTTC.

With regard to this clone: A far larger clone is a single base away, which makes a read error likely. No conserved phenylalanine or tryptophan is present at the end of the CDR3, so a read error is the likely explanation. The chain combines TRBV29-1 with TRBJ1-4, with unresolved D. In germline, CDR1 is SQVTM, CDR2 ANQGSEA. The CDR3 is made up of 13 amino acids. Between the trimmed V and J ends, which lost 6 bases and 5 bases, there was a span of 13 bases. For the CDR3, the DNA is TGCAGCGTCCGAAAGTCTCCGAATGAAAAACTGTTTCTT. Translation gives CSVRKSPNEKLFL.

In regard to this clone: This likely reflects a read error, since a far larger clone is one base away. Other nucleotide sequences from this sample produce the same CDR3. The rearrangement uses TRBV5-1 and TRBJ2-5; D unclear. Germline V gene sequence: CDR1 SGHRS, CDR2 YFSETQ. The CDR3 spans 11 residues. CDR3 sequence (DNA): TGCGCCAGCAGCTTCCAAGAGACACAGTACTTC. Translated, it gives CASSFQETQYF.

This clone was seen ten or more times. One junction end does not reproduce the germline sequence, and a read error may be involved. V usage is TRBV5-4 and J usage is TRBJ2-7, with D possibly being TRBD1 or TRBD2 (5 bases each). The CDR3 runs to 15 residues. Germline lookup yields CDR1 SGHNT and CDR2 YYREEE (reference sequence). This CDR3 reads CASSLGVASSNEQYF. In DNA, the CDR3 is TGTGCCAGCAGCTTAGGGGTGGCTAGCTCCAACGAGCAGTACTTC.

The sample holds many counts of this clone. The sample contains more than one DNA sequence encoding this CDR3. The rearrangement links TRBV7-3 to TRBJ2-1, with D perhaps TRBD1 (5 bases). The germline V gene has CDR1 SGHTA and CDR2 FQGTGA. The CDR3 runs 13 residues. The germline V and J ends were trimmed by 4 bases and 8 bases, with 12 bases remaining between them. CDR3 residues: CASSSRVFDEQFF. The CDR3, as DNA: TGTGCCAGCAGCTCCAGGGTGTTCGATGAGCAGTTCTTC.

This clone has only a few counts. The chain is built from TRBV6-1 and TRBJ1-5; TRBD1 might be the D (5 bases). Germline values: CDR1 MNHNS, CDR2 SASEGT. V was clipped by 6 bases and J by 4 bases, with 13 bases between them. The CDR3 has 14 residues. The CDR3 bases are TGTGCCAGCAGCGGTGGGGCAGTTAATCAGCCCCAGCATTTT. Translating it yields CASSGGAVNQPQHF.

This clone came up once. A far bigger clonotype differs at one base, so this is likely a read error. The chain carries TRBV25-1 and TRBJ1-3; D call uncertain. V lost 5 bases to trimming and J lost 4 bases, with 6 bases between them. The CDR3 runs to 12 residues. From germline, CDR1 is MGHDK and CDR2 SYGVNS. CDR3 protein: CASSHSGNTIYF. In DNA, the CDR3 is TGTGCCAGCAGTCACTCGGGAAACACCATATATTTT.

The chain recombines TRBV18 with TRBJ1-5; TRBD1 agrees at 8 bases. Trimming took 3 bases from V and 2 from J; bases not matched to a gene: 6. CDR1 and CDR2 from the germline V gene are KGHSH and LQKENI. The CDR3 contains 16 residues. The CDR3, as DNA: TGTGCCAGCTCACCGAACCCGGGACAGGGCAATCAGCCCCAGCATTTT. As protein: CASSPNPGQGNQPQHF.

Worth noting for this clone: This likely traces to a read error, being one base from a far larger clone. This chain connects TRBV7-9 to TRBJ1-4; no firm D call. Trimming shortened V by 11 bases and J by 5 bases, and 12 bases separated the two germline ends. This CDR3 has 12 amino acids. Germline V gene data show CDR1 as SEHNR and CDR2 as FQNEAQ (reference sequence). In DNA form, the CDR3 reads TGTGCCGGCATGGACGGCAATGAAAAACTGTTTTTT. Translating it yields CAGMDGNEKLFF.

The chain couples TRBV7-9 to TRBJ1-1, with a weak D call TRBD1 (6 bases). V was cut by 1 base and J by 5 bases, with 11 bases left in between. Germline lookup yields CDR1 SEHNR and CDR2 FQNEAQ (reference sequence). This CDR3 region has 14 residues. CDR3 nucleotides: TGTGCCAGCAGCTTAGAGGAGGGGGGGACTGAAGCTTTCTTT. It translates to CASSLEEGGTEAFF.

This chain connects TRBV7-6 to TRBJ2-7, with 8 bases lining up with TRBD1. V trimming: 4 bases; J trimming: 4 bases; junction bases outside the gene matches: 15. The CDR3 is made up of 17 amino acids. In germline, CDR1 is SGHVS, CDR2 FNYEAQ. The CDR3 loop is CASSSGPTLRGRYEQYF. The CDR3 bases are TGTGCCAGCAGCTCCGGCCCGACACTCAGGGGGCGGTACGAGCAGTACTTC.

The chain links TRBV30 to TRBJ2-1; maybe TRBD2 (6 bases). This CDR3 contains 15 residues. Germline CDR1 is GTSNPN and CDR2 is SVGIG (reference sequence). V was shortened by 4 bases and J by 2 bases, with 15 bases between the two germline ends. The CDR3 region has the DNA TGTGCCTGGACCCTTCGGGGGTCGGCCTACAATGAGCAGTTCTTC. Amino acid sequence: CAWTLRGSAYNEQFF.

The V gene is TRBV9, the J gene TRBJ2-5; 7 bases fit TRBD2. V shed 1 base, J shed 3 bases, and the junction held 0 bases outside the gene matches. The CDR3 spans 13 residues. CDR1 SGDLS and CDR2 YYNGEE come from the germline V gene. CDR3 nucleotide sequence: TGTGCCAGCAGCGTAAGCGGGAAAGAGACCCAGTACTTC. Its protein product is CASSVSGKETQYF.

This chain connects TRBV28 to TRBJ1-4, with 7 bases matching TRBD1. Germline values: CDR1 MDHEN, CDR2 SYDVKM. Losses at the gene ends were 6 bases for V and 8 bases for J; bases not matched to a gene: 9. The CDR3 sequence is 14 residues long. CDR3 nucleotide sequence: TGTGCCAGCAGCCCTCGACAGGGCTGGGAAAAACTGTTTTTT. This sequence encodes CASSPRQGWEKLFF.

With regard to this clone: With a far larger clone one base away, a read error is the likely cause. This chain connects TRBV18 to TRBJ1-5; the D gene is possibly TRBD1 (5 bases). Germline CDR1 reads KGHSH; CDR2 reads LQKENI. This CDR3 has 14 residues. The CDR3 reads CASLPGNSNQPQHF. DNA of the CDR3: TGTGCCAGCTTACCAGGGAATAGCAATCAGCCCCAGCATTTT.

Of note for this clone: Only one base separates this from a far larger clonotype, so it likely reflects a read error. The J gene is TRBJ1-5, the V gene TRBV9; 7 nucleotides agree with TRBD1. There are 15 residues in the CDR3. The germline gives CDR1 SGDLS, CDR2 YYNGEE. The CDR3 loop reads CTSSRGGAPNQPQHF. For the CDR3, the DNA is TGTACCAGCAGCAGGGGGGGAGCCCCAAATCAGCCCCAGCATTTT.

This clone was seen a single time. The V gene is TRBV29-1, the J gene TRBJ2-3; D gene ambiguous. The CDR3 loop spans 11 amino acids. Trimming removed 8 bases at V and 0 bases at J, with 6 bases between. Looked up from germline, CDR1 is SQVTM and CDR2 is ANQGSEA. The CDR3 nucleotides read TGCAGCTTCTCGAGCACAGATACGCAGTATTTT. Amino acids: CSFSSTDTQYF.

This rearrangement joins TRBV7-9 to TRBJ2-1; D may be TRBD2 (6 bases). The CDR3 runs to 16 residues. Trimming stripped 3 bases from V and 7 bases from J, with 19 bases between. Germline CDR1 SEHNR, CDR2 FQNEAQ (reference sequence). For the CDR3, the DNA is TGTGCCAGCAGCTTTGGGGGGAGCAGAGGTGGGAATGAGCAGTTCTTC. It is translated as CASSFGGSRGGNEQFF.

Of note for this clone: A single base is all that separates this from a far larger clone, so a read error is likely. Other DNA sequences in the same sample also yield this CDR3. Written as DNA, the CDR3 is TGCGCCAGCAGCCAACAGGGGGCTACTGATGGCGGGGAGCTGTTTTTT. Encoded protein: CASSQQGATDGGELFF. The chain has TRBV4-3 and TRBJ2-2, with 8 nucleotides matching TRBD1. Germline CDR1 and CDR2: LGHNA and YSLEER. The CDR3 length is 16 residues. J gave up 7 bases and V 2 bases, and 9 bases lay outside the gene matches.

The V gene is TRBV30, the J gene TRBJ2-1; TRBD2 might be the D (5 bases). This CDR3 is built from 14 residues. The V end lost 4 bases, the J end lost 5 bases, and 15 bases lay between the germline ends. Per germline, CDR1 GTSNPN and CDR2 SVGIG (reference sequence). The CDR3 spells CAWNKGARHNEQFF. CDR3 in DNA: TGTGCCTGGAATAAGGGAGCGCGCCACAATGAGCAGTTCTTC. The complete variable domain, with remaining parts taken from reference TRBV30 and TRBJ2-1, reads SQTIHQWPATLVQPVGSPLSLECTVEGTSNPNLYWYRQAAGRGLQLLFYSVGIGQISSEVPQNLSASRPQDRQFILSSKKLLLSDSGFYLCAWNKGARHNEQFFGPGTRLTVL.

The chain recombines TRBV19 with TRBJ2-1; TRBD2 agrees at 15 bases. V trimming: 5 bases; J trimming: 3 bases; junction bases outside the gene matches: 8. Germline CDR1 LNHDA, CDR2 SQIVND (reference sequence). The CDR3 length is 18 residues. The CDR3 loop is CASSSGLAGGLLYNEQFF. The DNA for the CDR3 is TGTGCCAGTAGTTCAGGACTAGCGGGAGGGCTTCTCTACAATGAGCAGTTCTTC.

This clone showed up just a few times. Additional DNA sequences in this sample encode the identical CDR3. This rearrangement joins TRBV19 to TRBJ2-1, with 9 bases lining up with TRBD2. The length of the CDR3 is 15 residues. The junction had 5 bases not matched to a gene; V was cut back by 6 bases and J by 2 bases. Germline-derived CDR1 and CDR2 are LNHDA and SQIVND (reference sequence). CDR3: CASSLAGLAYNEQFF. The CDR3 DNA reads as TGTGCCAGTAGCCTAGCGGGGCTAGCCTACAATGAGCAGTTCTTC.

This chain joins TRBV5-4 and TRBJ1-3; 10 bases map to TRBD1. The J call is uncertain, as TRBJ2-2 better fits the DNA end. CDR3 length: 19 amino acids. The germline V gene has CDR1 SGHNT and CDR2 YYREEE (reference sequence). CDR3 coding DNA: TGTGCCAGCAGCTTGCGACAGGGGGCCTTATACGCGAACACCGGGGAGCTGTTTTTT. This sequence encodes CASSLRQGALYANTGELFF.

This clone was picked up a small number of times. A read error is the likely source, as a far larger clone sits one nucleotide away. The chain carries TRBV30 and TRBJ2-7; 9 bases map to TRBD1. CDR1 and CDR2 (germline): GTSNPN, SVGIG (reference sequence). The CDR3 spans 13 residues. The ends lost 6 bases at V and 0 bases at J; junction bases unmatched: 3. The CDR3 sequence: CACRDRVSYEQYF. The CDR3 DNA follows: TGTGCCTGTAGGGACAGGGTCTCCTACGAGCAGTACTTC.